The 15 T cell receptor beta chains below come from one sample, sequenced in a study of beta chain features in type 1 diabetes. Reverse transcription of all isolated RNA meant that expressed TCRB transcripts were sequenced. Produced via immunoSEQ multiplex PCR; TCRdb's table is partial and in-frame only. In the table there are hundreds of thousands of clones, around 12% of which are singletons. What was sequenced was naive CD4+ T cells from blood. The receptors here all came from a man younger than 35 in good health.

This rearrangement joins TRBV6-5 to TRBJ1-6, with TRBD1 as a possible D gene (6 bases). This CDR3 is built from 13 residues. The V and J ends lost 11 bases and 7 bases respectively, with 15 bases between them. The germline V gene encodes CDR1 MNHEY and CDR2 SVGAGI. Here the CDR3 DNA reads TGTGCCGTACAGGGCCCACCGAATTCACCCCTCCACTTT. This encodes CAVQGPPNSPLHF.

The V call is TRBV18, the J call TRBJ1-6; D is perhaps TRBD1 (5 bases). There are 14 residues in the CDR3. From germline, CDR1 is KGHSH and CDR2 LQKENI. The ends were cut back, 6 bases at V and 5 bases at J, with 11 bases in the middle. In DNA form, the CDR3 reads TGTGCCAGCTCCCATGACAGAGATAATTCACCCCTCCACTTT. Translating gives CASSHDRDNSPLHF. The whole variable domain, remainder taken from reference TRBV18 and TRBJ1-6, is NAGVMQNPRHLVRRRGQEARLRCSPMKGHSHVYWYRQLPEEGLKFMVYLQKENIIDESGMPKERFSAEFPKEGPSILRIQQVVRGDSAAYFCASSHDRDNSPLHFGNGTRLTVT.

This clone was detected only a few times. The chain links TRBV5-4 to TRBJ2-1; the match to TRBD1 covers 7 bases. The junction had 5 bases not matched to a gene; V was cut back by 1 base and J by 4 bases. This CDR3 is built from 15 residues. Germline CDR1 is SGHNT and CDR2 is YYREEE (reference sequence). Written as DNA, the CDR3 is TGTGCCAGCAGCTTGCGGACAGGCCGTTACAATGAGCAGTTCTTC. It is translated as CASSLRTGRYNEQFF.

The sample holds a few counts of this clone. V and J are TRBV15 and TRBJ2-2, with D tentatively TRBD1 (5 bases). Trimming removed 0 bases at V and 5 bases at J, with 13 bases between. The germline V gene has CDR1 LNHNV and CDR2 YYDKDF (reference sequence). This CDR3 has 16 amino acids. The CDR3 here is CATSRDVQGGTGELFF. The CDR3 DNA reads TGTGCCACCAGCAGAGATGTGCAGGGTGGGACCGGGGAGCTGTTTTTT.

This clone was observed a handful of times. This chain joins TRBV6-6 and TRBJ1-1; weak D call: TRBD1 (5 bases). V was clipped by 5 bases and J by 4 bases, with 20 bases between them. Germline CDR1 MNHNY, CDR2 SVGAGI (reference sequence). The CDR3 is 16 amino acids. CDR3 coding DNA: TGTGCCAGCAGTAATAAGGCCGGGAGGCAGGGCACTGAAGCTTTCTTT. This gives the protein CASSNKAGRQGTEAFF.

The chain links TRBV15 to TRBJ1-5; D perhaps matches TRBD1 (6 bases). Germline values: CDR1 LNHNV, CDR2 YYDKDF (reference sequence). V lost 8 bases to trimming and J lost 4 bases, with 9 bases between them. This CDR3 contains 12 residues. The DNA of the CDR3 is TGTGCCACCCAGGACAGAAATCAGCCCCAGCATTTT. Encoded protein: CATQDRNQPQHF.

This clone showed up just a few times. The sample contains more than one DNA sequence encoding this CDR3. This chain connects TRBV5-1 to TRBJ2-5, with D perhaps TRBD1 (5 bases). V was shortened by 0 bases and J by 5 bases, with 14 bases between the two germline ends. Germline CDR1 and CDR2: SGHRS and YFSETQ. The CDR3 consists of 15 residues. The CDR3 loop reads CASSLARQGLETQYF. The DNA of the CDR3 is TGCGCCAGCAGCTTGGCCAGGCAGGGCTTGGAGACCCAGTACTTC.

The CDR3, as DNA: TGTGCCAGCAGCGTGACGGGACAGGGAAATGGCGGCTACACCTTC. It specifies CASSVTGQGNGGYTF. The gene calls are TRBV9 and TRBJ1-2, with 9 positions matching TRBD1. Losses at the gene ends were 2 bases for V and 8 bases for J; bases not matched to a gene: 10. Germline V gives CDR1 SGDLS, CDR2 YYNGEE. CDR3 size: 15 residues.

V is TRBV20-1 and J is TRBJ2-3; no reliable D call. The CDR3 runs to 9 residues. Germline V gene lookup returns CDR1 DFQATT and CDR2 SNEGSKA (reference sequence). CDR3 amino acids: CSLTDTQYF. DNA of the CDR3: TGCAGCCTCACAGATACGCAGTATTTT.

The table lists this clone with a few counts. The chain combines TRBV19 with TRBJ1-2; TRBD1 agrees at 7 bases. The CDR3 has 13 amino acids. V lost 7 bases and J lost 8; bases outside the gene matches: 10. Germline V gene data show CDR1 as LNHDA and CDR2 as SQIVND (reference sequence). CDR3 in amino acids: CASIQGRGRGYTF. Written as DNA, the CDR3 is TGTGCCAGTATACAGGGGAGAGGCCGCGGCTACACCTTC.

V gene TRBV7-8 combines with J gene TRBJ2-4; weak D call: TRBD1 (5 bases). Germline CDR1 reads SGHVS; CDR2 reads FQNEAQ. Trimming removed 1 base at V and 4 bases at J, with 8 bases between. The CDR3 runs 14 residues. CDR3 loop: CASSLEPGKNIQYF. Here the CDR3 DNA reads TGTGCCAGCAGCTTAGAACCAGGGAAAAACATTCAGTACTTC.

The rearrangement uses TRBV28 and TRBJ2-7, with a weak D call TRBD2 (6 bases). Trimming pared 8 bases from V and 5 bases from J, leaving 22 bases between. The CDR3 extends over 15 amino acids. Per the germline V gene, CDR1 is MDHEN and CDR2 is SYDVKM. CDR3 loop: CASALGGGYPDEQYF. CDR3 sequence (DNA): TGTGCCAGCGCTCTGGGTGGGGGGTACCCCGACGAGCAGTACTTC.

The chain employs TRBV27 and TRBJ2-5; 11 positions agree with TRBD2. There are 15 residues in the CDR3. Per the germline V gene, CDR1 is MNHEY and CDR2 is SMNVEV (reference sequence). The ends lost 3 bases at V and 2 bases at J; junction bases unmatched: 2. The CDR3 reads CASSFSGGGQETQYF. DNA of the CDR3: TGTGCCAGCAGTTTTAGCGGGGGGGGTCAAGAGACCCAGTACTTC.

This clone came up a few times. The CDR3 is CASCDLGANVLTF. The CDR3 region has the DNA TGTGCCAGTTGCGATCTTGGGGCCAACGTCCTGACTTTC. J is TRBJ2-6 and V is TRBV28, with D uncertain. CDR1 and CDR2 from the germline V gene are MDHEN and SYDVKM. The ends were cut back, 9 bases at V and 3 bases at J, with 9 bases in the middle. The CDR3 totals 13 residues.

This clone was seen a few times. The CDR3 spells CASTPPGQAEETQYF. The CDR3 DNA reads TGTGCCAGCACCCCCCCGGGACAGGCAGAAGAGACCCAGTACTTC. The V call is TRBV28, the J call TRBJ2-5, with 8 bases fitting TRBD1. Germline values: CDR1 MDHEN, CDR2 SYDVKM. The CDR3 totals 15 residues. Trimming removed 7 bases from V and 3 bases from J; junction bases left unmatched: 10.